These 18 T cell receptor beta chains were sequenced from one sample in a study of cytomegalovirus exposure and HLA in healthy donors (dated by TCRdb to about 2017). The library came from the immunoSEQ multiplex PCR assay. The multiplex PCR relied on a mix of 60 forward primers for TCR Vbeta segments and 13 reverse primers for TCR Jbeta segments. The source is immuneACCESS, and TCRdb retained only in-frame sequences with V and J called. Part of the clones is not carried over; for the studies checked, unresolved V genes explain less than half of this, and the remainder is unexplained. The sample has some 190,000 clones on record, approximately 73% of them singletons. Together, the top ten hold around 2.3% of the sample. Sequenced material: PBMCs. The receptors originated from a woman aged 25 to 39 in good health and CMV-seropositive.

The chain links TRBV5-1 to TRBJ2-7, with 9 bases identical to TRBD1. CDR3 length: 16 amino acids. V was clipped by 3 bases and J by 2 bases; unmatched bases: 9. Per germline, CDR1 SGHRS and CDR2 YFSETQ. The CDR3 DNA sequence: TGCGCCAGCAGCTGGAACAGGGGGCCCCTGGCCTACGAGCAGTACTTC. It translates to CASSWNRGPLAYEQYF.

The chain couples TRBV9 to TRBJ2-1, with TRBD2 matching 7 bases. This CDR3 region has 15 residues. The V gene's germline CDR1 is SGDLS and CDR2 YYNGEE. V lost 3 bases and J lost 0; bases outside the gene matches: 3. CDR3 region: CASSERGASYNEQFF. In nucleotides, the CDR3 is TGTGCCAGCAGCGAGCGGGGCGCCTCCTACAATGAGCAGTTCTTC.

This chain uses TRBV9 with TRBJ1-6; 7 bases are a match to TRBD1. The CDR3 totals 15 residues. After removal of 4 bases from V and 4 bases from J, the junction contained 5 bases not matched to a gene. Germline CDR1 is SGDLS and CDR2 is YYNGEE. The CDR3 sequence: CASSPSTGYNSPLHF. The CDR3 nucleotides are TGTGCCAGCAGCCCGTCGACAGGGTATAATTCACCCCTCCACTTT.

J is TRBJ2-1 and V is TRBV4-2, with 11 positions matching TRBD2. J lost 6 bases, V lost 4 bases, and 5 bases had no gene match. Per germline, CDR1 LGHNA and CDR2 YNFKEQ. This CDR3 has 15 residues. The CDR3 here is CASSLTSGGVNEQFF. The CDR3 bases are TGTGCCAGCAGCCTAACTAGCGGGGGTGTCAATGAGCAGTTCTTC.

The J gene is TRBJ1-1, the V gene TRBV10-3; 11 bases map to TRBD1. Per germline, CDR1 ENHRY and CDR2 SYGVKD. The CDR3 has 15 residues. V lost 3 bases to trimming and J lost 5 bases; unmatched junction nucleotides: 5. CDR3 residues: CAISDRTGGGTEAFF. As DNA, the CDR3 is TGTGCCATCAGTGATCGGACAGGGGGCGGGACTGAAGCTTTCTTT.

This chain connects TRBV11-2 to TRBJ2-2; 9 bases align to TRBD1. The length of the CDR3 is 18 residues. V shed 2 bases and J 1 base; nucleotides not matched to a gene: 8. Germline V lookup: CDR1 SGHAT, CDR2 FQNNGV. CDR3 coding DNA: TGTGCCAGCAGCTTAACTCCGGGACAGGGTCGGAACACCGGGGAGCTGTTTTTT. Its translation is CASSLTPGQGRNTGELFF.

This clone appeared a few times. V usage is TRBV4-3 and J usage is TRBJ2-7; 9 positions match TRBD1. From germline, CDR1 is LGHNA and CDR2 YSLEER. Unmatched junction bases numbered 9, after V lost 1 base and J lost 5 bases. The CDR3 covers 16 residues. The chain's CDR3 is CASSQGGGTGNDEQYF. The DNA for the CDR3 is TGCGCCAGCAGCCAAGGAGGTGGGACAGGGAACGACGAGCAGTACTTC.

CDR3 sequence: CASSLTGANEKLFF. The CDR3 coding sequence is TGTGCCAGCAGCTTGACAGGGGCTAATGAAAAACTGTTTTTT. This chain uses TRBV5-5 with TRBJ1-4; 7 bases match TRBD1. The CDR3 is 14 residues long. The ends lost 1 base at V and 3 bases at J; junction bases unmatched: 0. Germline lookup yields CDR1 SGHKS and CDR2 YYEKEE (reference sequence). Based on the CDR3 plus reference TRBV5-5 and TRBJ1-4, the full variable domain is DAGVTQSPTHLIKTRGQQVTLRCSPISGHKSVSWYQQVLGQGPQFIFQYYEKEERGRGNFPDRFSARQFPNYSSELNVNALLLGDSALYLCASSLTGANEKLFFGSGTQLSVL.

The chain carries TRBV7-9 and TRBJ1-2; D is perhaps TRBD1 (6 bases). Germline V lookup: CDR1 SEHNR, CDR2 FQNEAQ (reference sequence). Trimming cost V 10 bases and J 4 bases, with 16 bases left between them. CDR3 length equals 13 residues. The CDR3 sequence is CATAAGAAYGYTF. CDR3 bases: TGTGCCACCGCGGCGGGGGCCGCCTATGGCTACACCTTC.

The chain has TRBV11-3 and TRBJ2-7, with D possibly being TRBD1 (5 bases). Looked up from germline, CDR1 is SGHNT and CDR2 is YENEEA. The V gene lost 6 bases and the J gene lost 5 bases, with 11 bases spanning the gap. The CDR3 is made up of 12 amino acids. CDR3 loop: CASRPDKNEQYF. CDR3 bases: TGTGCCAGCAGGCCGGACAAGAACGAGCAGTACTTC.

The gene calls are TRBV7-9 and TRBJ1-2, with D maybe TRBD1 (6 bases). The CDR3 has 15 residues. In germline, CDR1 is SEHNR, CDR2 FQNEAQ (reference sequence). Trimming removed 3 bases from V and 2 bases from J, with 13 bases in between. Here the CDR3 reads CASSFSGTSNYGYTF. The CDR3 coding sequence is TGTGCCAGCAGCTTTTCCGGGACATCCAACTATGGCTACACCTTC.

The rearrangement links TRBV7-9 to TRBJ2-3; 7 nucleotides line up with TRBD1. The ends lost 1 base at V and 4 bases at J; junction bases unmatched: 5. This CDR3 region has 15 residues. Germline values: CDR1 SEHNR, CDR2 FQNEAQ (reference sequence). The CDR3 loop reads CASSLVDRAPDTQYF. DNA for the CDR3: TGTGCCAGCAGCTTAGTCGACAGGGCCCCAGATACGCAGTATTTT.

This sequence joins TRBV7-2 and TRBJ1-4, with D hard to call. Trimming cost V 4 bases and J 8 bases, with 11 bases left between them. The germline CDR1 and CDR2 sequences are SGHTA and FQGNSA. This CDR3 contains 13 residues. CDR3 sequence (DNA): TGTGCCAGCAGCTCCCAGGCGGGCGAAAAACTGTTTTTT. Its protein is CASSSQAGEKLFF.

The chain carries TRBV15 and TRBJ1-5; D unresolved. The germline CDR1 and CDR2 sequences are LNHNV and YYDKDF (reference sequence). With 5 bases removed from V and 0 bases from J, the gap between germline ends came to 11 bases. The CDR3 sequence is 15 residues long. CDR3 bases: TGTGCCACCAGCCTAGAGGATTATAGCAATCAGCCCCAGCATTTT. Translating it yields CATSLEDYSNQPQHF.

The chain has TRBV9 and TRBJ1-3, with D perhaps TRBD1 (6 bases). Deletions cut 2 bases from V and 0 bases from J, with 15 bases between. This CDR3 is built from 17 residues. From germline, CDR1 is SGDLS and CDR2 YYNGEE. The CDR3, as DNA: TGTGCCAGCAGCGTCACCCGGGACAAGGCCTCTGGAAACACCATATATTTT. It translates to CASSVTRDKASGNTIYF.

The table lists this clone with a few counts. The V call is TRBV11-2, the J call TRBJ2-7, with D possibly being TRBD2 (6 bases). Germline V gives CDR1 SGHAT, CDR2 FQNNGV. This CDR3 spans 12 amino acids. V lost 5 bases and J lost 6, with 11 bases in between. The CDR3 loop is CASSNHGGEQYF. CDR3 DNA: TGTGCCAGCAGCAACCACGGGGGCGAGCAGTACTTC.

This clone was picked up one time. The chain employs TRBV5-6 and TRBJ2-2; D may be TRBD1 (6 bases). Deletions cut 5 bases from V and 1 base from J, with 9 bases between. This CDR3 has 14 residues. Germline CDR1 SGHDT, CDR2 YYEEEE. This chain's CDR3 is CASRPQGNTGELFF. The CDR3 region has the DNA TGTGCCAGCAGACCACAGGGGAACACCGGGGAGCTGTTTTTT.

This chain connects TRBV28 to TRBJ1-6; 7 bases align to TRBD1. The CDR3 spans 13 residues. Germline values: CDR1 MDHEN, CDR2 SYDVKM. Losses at the gene ends were 10 bases for V and 9 bases for J; bases not matched to a gene: 9. CDR3 loop: CATNRQGGSPLHF. CDR3 DNA sequence: TGTGCCACCAACAGACAGGGAGGTTCACCCCTCCACTTT.